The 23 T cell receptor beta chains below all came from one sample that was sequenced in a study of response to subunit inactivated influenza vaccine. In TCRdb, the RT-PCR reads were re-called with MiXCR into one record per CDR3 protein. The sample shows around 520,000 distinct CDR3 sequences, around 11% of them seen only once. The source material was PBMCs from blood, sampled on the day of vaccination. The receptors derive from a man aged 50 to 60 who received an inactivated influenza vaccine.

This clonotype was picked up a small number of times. CDR3 DNA sequence: TGCGCCAGCAGCTTGGAGCGGGGCCCCTACGAGCAGTACTTC. Translated: CASSLERGPYEQYF. The J gene is TRBJ2-7, the V gene TRBV5-1, with 7 nucleotides matching TRBD2. Looked up from germline, CDR1 is SGHRS and CDR2 is YFSETQ. V lost 0 bases to trimming and J lost 2 bases; unmatched junction nucleotides: 2. This CDR3 is 14 amino acids long.

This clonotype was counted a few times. The CDR3 nucleotides are TGTGCCAGCAGTTTCGCGGGGGCCAATGAGCAGTTCTTC. Residues: CASSFAGANEQFF. The gene calls are TRBV28 and TRBJ2-1, with D possibly being TRBD2 (7 bases). This CDR3 is built from 13 residues. Germline V gene lookup returns CDR1 MDHEN and CDR2 SYDVKM. Trimming cost V 3 bases and J 6 bases, with 9 bases left between them.

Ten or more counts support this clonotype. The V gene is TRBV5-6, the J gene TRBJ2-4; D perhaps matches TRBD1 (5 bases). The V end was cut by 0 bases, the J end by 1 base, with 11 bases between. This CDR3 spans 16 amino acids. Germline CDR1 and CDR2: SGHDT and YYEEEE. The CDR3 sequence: CASSLEDIGAKNIQYF. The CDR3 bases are TGTGCCAGCAGCTTGGAGGACATAGGGGCCAAAAACATTCAGTACTTC.

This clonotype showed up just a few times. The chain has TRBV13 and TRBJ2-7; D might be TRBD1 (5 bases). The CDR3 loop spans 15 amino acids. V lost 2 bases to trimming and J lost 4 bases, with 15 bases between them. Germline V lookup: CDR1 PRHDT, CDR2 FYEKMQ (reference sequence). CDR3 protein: CASSLSTQRGYEQYF. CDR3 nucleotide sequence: TGTGCCAGCAGCTTAAGCACTCAAAGGGGTTACGAGCAGTACTTC.

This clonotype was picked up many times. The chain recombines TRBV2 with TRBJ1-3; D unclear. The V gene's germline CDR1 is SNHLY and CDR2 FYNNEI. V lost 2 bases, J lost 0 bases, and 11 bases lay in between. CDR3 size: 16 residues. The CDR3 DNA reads TGTGCCAGCAGTGAAATAAAGGGATACTCTGGAAACACCATATATTTT. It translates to CASSEIKGYSGNTIYF.

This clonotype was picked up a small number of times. The CDR3: CSVTTGALADTQYF. The CDR3, as DNA: TGCAGCGTCACCACAGGGGCGCTCGCAGATACGCAGTATTTT. The chain combines TRBV29-1 with TRBJ2-3; TRBD1 matches at 7 bases. The germline CDR1 and CDR2 sequences are SQVTM and ANQGSEA. V lost 6 bases and J lost 4; bases outside the gene matches: 10. This CDR3 spans 14 amino acids.

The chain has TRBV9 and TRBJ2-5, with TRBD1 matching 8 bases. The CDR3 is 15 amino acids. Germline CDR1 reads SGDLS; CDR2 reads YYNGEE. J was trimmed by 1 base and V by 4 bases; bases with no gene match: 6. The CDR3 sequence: CASSPRDRSQETQYF. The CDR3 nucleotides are TGTGCCAGCAGCCCGAGGGACAGGTCCCAAGAGACCCAGTACTTC.

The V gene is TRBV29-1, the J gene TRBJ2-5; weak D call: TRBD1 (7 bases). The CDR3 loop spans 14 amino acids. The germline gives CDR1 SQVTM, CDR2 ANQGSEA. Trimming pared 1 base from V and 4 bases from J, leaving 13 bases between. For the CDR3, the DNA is TGCAGCGTTGAAGGGCAGGGGGGAAGAGAGACCCAGTACTTC. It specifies CSVEGQGGRETQYF.

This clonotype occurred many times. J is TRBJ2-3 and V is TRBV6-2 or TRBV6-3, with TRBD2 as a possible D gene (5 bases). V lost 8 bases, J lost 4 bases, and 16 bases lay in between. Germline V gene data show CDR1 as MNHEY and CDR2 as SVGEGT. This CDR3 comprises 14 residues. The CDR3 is CASCGSVEADTQYF. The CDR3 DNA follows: TGTGCCAGCTGTGGATCGGTGGAGGCAGATACGCAGTATTTT.

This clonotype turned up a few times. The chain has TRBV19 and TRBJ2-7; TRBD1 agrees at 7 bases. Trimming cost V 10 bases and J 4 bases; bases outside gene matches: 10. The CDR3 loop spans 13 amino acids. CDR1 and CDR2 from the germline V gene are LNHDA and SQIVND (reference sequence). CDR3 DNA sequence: TGTGCCACCAGCCGAGGGGGCGCGTACGAGCAGTACTTC. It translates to CATSRGGAYEQYF.

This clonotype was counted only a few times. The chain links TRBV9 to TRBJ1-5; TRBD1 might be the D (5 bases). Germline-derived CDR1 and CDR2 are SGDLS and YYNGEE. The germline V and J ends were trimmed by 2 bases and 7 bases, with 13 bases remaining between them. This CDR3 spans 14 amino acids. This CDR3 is CASSVDGRDQPQHF. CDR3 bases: TGTGCCAGCAGCGTCGACGGGAGGGACCAGCCCCAGCATTTT. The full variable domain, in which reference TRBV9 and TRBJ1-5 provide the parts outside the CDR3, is DSGVTQTPKHLITATGQRVTLRCSPRSGDLSVYWYQQSLDQGLQFLIQYYNGEERAKGNILERFSAQQFPDLHSELNLSSLELGDSALYFCASSVDGRDQPQHFGDGTRLSIL.

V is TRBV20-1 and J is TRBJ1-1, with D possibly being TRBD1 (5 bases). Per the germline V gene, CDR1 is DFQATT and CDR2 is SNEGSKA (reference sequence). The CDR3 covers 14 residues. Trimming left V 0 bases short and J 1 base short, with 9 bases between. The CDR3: CSAREGTANTEAFF. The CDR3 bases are TGCAGTGCTAGAGAGGGGACGGCGAACACTGAAGCTTTCTTT.

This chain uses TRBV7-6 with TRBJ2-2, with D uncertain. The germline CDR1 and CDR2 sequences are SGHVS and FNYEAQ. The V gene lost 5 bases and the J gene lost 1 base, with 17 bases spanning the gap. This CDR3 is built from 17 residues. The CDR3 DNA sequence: TGTGCCAGCAGCCCCTCGTACCATAAAGGGAACACCGGGGAGCTGTTTTTT. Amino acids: CASSPSYHKGNTGELFF.

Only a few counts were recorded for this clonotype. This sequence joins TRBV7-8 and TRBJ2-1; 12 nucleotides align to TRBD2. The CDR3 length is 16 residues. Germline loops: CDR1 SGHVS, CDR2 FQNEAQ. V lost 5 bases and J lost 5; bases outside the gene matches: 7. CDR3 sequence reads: CASSEGTSGLNNEQFF. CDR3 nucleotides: TGTGCCAGCAGCGAGGGGACTAGCGGGCTTAACAATGAGCAGTTCTTC.

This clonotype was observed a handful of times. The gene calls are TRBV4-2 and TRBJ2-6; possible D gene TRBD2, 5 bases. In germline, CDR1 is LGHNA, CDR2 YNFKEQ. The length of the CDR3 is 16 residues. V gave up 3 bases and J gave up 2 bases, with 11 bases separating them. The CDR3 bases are TGTGCCAGCAGCCAGTCGGGGTGGGCTGGGGCCAACGTCCTGACTTTC. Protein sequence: CASSQSGWAGANVLTF.

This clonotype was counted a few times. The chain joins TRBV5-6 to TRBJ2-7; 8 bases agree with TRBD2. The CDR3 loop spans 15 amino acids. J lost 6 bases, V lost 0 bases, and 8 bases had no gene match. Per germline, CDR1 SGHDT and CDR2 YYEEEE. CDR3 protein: CASSLAVGLAREQYF. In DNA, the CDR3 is TGTGCCAGCAGCTTGGCGGTAGGACTAGCCCGCGAGCAGTACTTC.

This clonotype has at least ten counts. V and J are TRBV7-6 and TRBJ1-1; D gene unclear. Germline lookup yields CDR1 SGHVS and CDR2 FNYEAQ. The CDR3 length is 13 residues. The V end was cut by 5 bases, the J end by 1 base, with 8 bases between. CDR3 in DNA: TGTGCCAGCAGCCTCTGGCCGAACACTGAAGCTTTCTTT. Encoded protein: CASSLWPNTEAFF. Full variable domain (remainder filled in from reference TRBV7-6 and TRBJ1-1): GAGVSQSPRYKVTKRGQDVALRCDPISGHVSLYWYRQALGQGPEFLTYFNYEAQQDKSGLPNDRFSAERPEGSISTLTIQRTEQRDSAMYRCASSLWPNTEAFFGQGTRLTVV.

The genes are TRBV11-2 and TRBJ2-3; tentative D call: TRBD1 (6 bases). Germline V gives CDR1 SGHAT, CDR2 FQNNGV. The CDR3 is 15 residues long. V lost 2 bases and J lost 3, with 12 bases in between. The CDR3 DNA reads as TGTGCCAGCAGCTTACTTCCCCAGGGGACAGATACGCAGTATTTT. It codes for CASSLLPQGTDTQYF.

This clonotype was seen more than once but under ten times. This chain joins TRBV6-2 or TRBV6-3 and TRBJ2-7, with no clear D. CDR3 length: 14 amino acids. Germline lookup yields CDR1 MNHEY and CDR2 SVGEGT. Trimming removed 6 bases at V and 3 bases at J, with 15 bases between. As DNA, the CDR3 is TGTGCCAGCAGCTCCCCCAGAGAAGGCTACGAGCAGTACTTC. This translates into CASSSPREGYEQYF.

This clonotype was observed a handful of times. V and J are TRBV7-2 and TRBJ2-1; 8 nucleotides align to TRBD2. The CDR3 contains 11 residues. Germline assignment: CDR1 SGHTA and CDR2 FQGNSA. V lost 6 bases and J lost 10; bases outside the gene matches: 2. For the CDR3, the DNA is TGTGCCAGCAGGGTAGCGGGAGAGCAGTTCTTC. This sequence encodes CASRVAGEQFF.

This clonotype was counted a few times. The CDR3 region is CASSLETGKTYEQYF. The CDR3 nucleotides read TGCGCCAGCAGCTTGGAGACAGGAAAAACCTACGAGCAGTACTTC. This sequence joins TRBV5-1 and TRBJ2-7; D may be TRBD1 (6 bases). The CDR3 covers 15 residues. The germline gives CDR1 SGHRS, CDR2 YFSETQ. V gave up 0 bases and J gave up 2 bases, with 12 bases separating them.

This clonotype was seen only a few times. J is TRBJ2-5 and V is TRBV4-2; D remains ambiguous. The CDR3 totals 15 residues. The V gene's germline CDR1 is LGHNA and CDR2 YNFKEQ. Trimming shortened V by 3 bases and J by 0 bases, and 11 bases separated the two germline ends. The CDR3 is CASSQLELYQETQYF. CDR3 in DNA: TGTGCCAGCAGCCAGCTAGAGCTGTACCAAGAGACCCAGTACTTC.

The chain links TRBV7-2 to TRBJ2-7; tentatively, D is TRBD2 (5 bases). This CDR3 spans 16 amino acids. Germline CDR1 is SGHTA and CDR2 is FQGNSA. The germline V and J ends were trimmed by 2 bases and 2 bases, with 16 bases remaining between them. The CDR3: CASSLSSRGPPYEQYF. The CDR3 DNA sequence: TGTGCCAGCAGCTTAAGCTCTCGCGGGCCCCCCTACGAGCAGTACTTC.